These 8 T cell receptor beta chains originate from one sample sequenced in a study of blood T cell repertoires in COVID-19. TCRdb keeps only in-frame clones here, not all; method: immunoSEQ multiplex PCR. Among under 35,000 clones, roughly nine tenths were seen once, and the ten largest hold under 7%. The sample taken for sequencing was peripheral blood. The receptors stem from a human donor in a cohort sampled during active COVID-19.

The J gene is TRBJ2-1, the V gene TRBV7-2, with 10 nucleotides matching TRBD2. There are 15 residues in the CDR3. Germline V gives CDR1 SGHTA, CDR2 FQGNSA. V lost 3 bases, J lost 5 bases, and 4 bases stayed unmatched. In DNA, the CDR3 is TGTGCCAGCAGCTTGTTAGCGGGAGGTCACAATGAGCAGTTCTTC. Translating it yields CASSLLAGGHNEQFF.

In DNA, the CDR3 is TGTGCCAGCAGCAAGGGACAGGGGGTGGTTGGCTACACCTTC. It is translated as CASSKGQGVVGYTF. The chain couples TRBV21-1 to TRBJ1-2; TRBD1 was called by the table and not checked on the DNA. TRBV21-1 is marked as a pseudogene. The CDR3 totals 14 residues.

The chain is built from TRBV3-1 (or the pseudogene TRBV3-2) and TRBJ1-3; D possibly corresponds to TRBD1 (5 bases). Trimming pared 4 bases from V and 2 bases from J, leaving 12 bases between. The germline gives CDR1 LGHDT, CDR2 YNNKEL (reference sequence). The CDR3 totals 15 residues. CDR3 amino acids: CASSPIRGPGNTIYF. The CDR3 DNA reads TGTGCCAGCAGCCCCATTAGGGGTCCTGGAAACACCATATATTTT.

The CDR3 region is CSAPIDGDNEQFF. For the CDR3, the DNA is TGCAGCGCTCCGATCGACGGGGACAATGAGCAGTTCTTC. The chain links TRBV29-1 to TRBJ2-1, with D possibly TRBD2 on 5 matching bases. V lost 7 bases and J 5 bases, leaving 15 bases between the germline ends. The CDR3 is 13 amino acids. Germline values: CDR1 SQVTM, CDR2 ANQGSEA.

This chain connects TRBV7-2 to TRBJ2-5, with D possibly matching TRBD2 (5 bases). The CDR3 is 15 residues long. V lost 5 bases to trimming and J lost 5 bases, with 18 bases between them. Germline V gene data show CDR1 as SGHTA and CDR2 as FQGNSA. For the CDR3, the DNA is TGTGCCAGCAGCCCCCAGCCCCCGGGGATGGAGACCCAGTACTTC. It translates to CASSPQPPGMETQYF.

The rearrangement uses TRBV10-3 and TRBJ1-1; 7 positions match TRBD1. This CDR3 contains 13 residues. Germline CDR1 reads ENHRY; CDR2 reads SYGVKD. V gave up 3 bases and J gave up 4 bases; unmatched junction bases: 2. DNA of the CDR3: TGTGCCATCAGTGACCCAGGGGGCACTGAAGCTTTCTTT. Protein sequence: CAISDPGGTEAFF.

V is TRBV7-8 and J is TRBJ2-3; TRBD2 aligns across 8 bases. The CDR3 spans 16 residues. Germline V gives CDR1 SGHVS, CDR2 FQNEAQ. The V gene end was trimmed by 3 bases and the J gene end by 4 bases; junction bases not matched to a gene: 9. The CDR3 here is CASSLASGGGPDTQYF. CDR3 nucleotide sequence: TGTGCCAGCAGCTTGGCATCAGGCGGGGGGCCAGATACGCAGTATTTT.

The chain combines TRBV7-2 with TRBJ2-3; 12 positions match TRBD2. The CDR3 runs to 15 residues. In germline, CDR1 is SGHTA, CDR2 FQGNSA. V trimming: 2 bases; J trimming: 11 bases; junction bases outside the gene matches: 8. CDR3 amino acids: CASSLWASGGAVQYF. CDR3 in DNA: TGTGCCAGCAGCTTATGGGCTAGCGGGGGGGCCGTGCAGTATTTT.